This TCR beta chain was obtained from a study of control samples from healthy donors and cancer patients. The CDR3 consists of 12 residues. V gave up 7 bases and J gave up 6 bases; unmatched junction bases: 2. Germline V lookup: CDR1 MDHEN, CDR2 SYDVKM. Data came from immunoSEQ multiplex PCR; TCRdb stores just in-frame clones and leaves some out. The table shows around 200,000 clones, with 90% to 95% occurring only once. J is TRBJ2-4 and V is TRBV28; 8 bases align to TRBD2. The material sequenced was blood. The receptor's source is a young man in good health. CDR3 protein: CASNGRGNIQYF. CDR3 in DNA: TGTGCCAGCAACGGGAGGGGAAACATTCAGTACTTC.